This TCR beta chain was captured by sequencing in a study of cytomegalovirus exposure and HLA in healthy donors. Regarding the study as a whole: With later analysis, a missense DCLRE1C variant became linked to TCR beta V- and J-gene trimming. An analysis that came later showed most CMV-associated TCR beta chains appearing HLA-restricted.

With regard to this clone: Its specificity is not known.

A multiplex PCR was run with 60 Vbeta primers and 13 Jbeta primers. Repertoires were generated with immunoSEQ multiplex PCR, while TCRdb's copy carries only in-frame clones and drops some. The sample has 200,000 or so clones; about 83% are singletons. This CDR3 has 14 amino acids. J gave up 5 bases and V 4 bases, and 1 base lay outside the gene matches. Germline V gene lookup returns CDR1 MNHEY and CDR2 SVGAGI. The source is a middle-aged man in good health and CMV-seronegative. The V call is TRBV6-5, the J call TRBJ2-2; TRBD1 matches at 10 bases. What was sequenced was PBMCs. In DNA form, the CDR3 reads TGTGCCAGCAGTTCGGGACAGGGGACCGGGGAGCTGTTTTTT. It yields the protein CASSSGQGTGELFF.